The T cell receptor beta chain under discussion was sequenced for a study of T cells after yellow fever vaccination. The study's findings and limits: At under 97% for CD4 and about 88% for CD8, most primary-vaccination clones showed up again after the booster. A weaker secondary response peaked on day 5, the primary on day 15.

With 1 base clipped from V and 9 bases from J, the junction kept 10 bases outside the gene matches. CDR3 size: 16 residues. In germline, CDR1 is SGHNT, CDR2 YENEEA. This clonotype was seen many times. Its matching antigen is unknown. Template-switching 5'RACE yielded the TCR cDNA; a universal primer site and UMIs were added in the process. Each CDR3 protein gets one entry after TCRdb re-called the 5' RACE reads with MiXCR. The repertoire has 65,000 to 70,000 distinct CDR3 sequences, 5% to 6.5% of them found once; the top ten carry roughly 2.3%. The clonotype was recovered from a man aged 18 to 29 who received the YFV17D yellow fever vaccine. This chain joins TRBV11-3 and TRBJ2-1; 9 bases match TRBD2. Sequenced here: CD4+ T cells sorted from PBMCs, sampled around 15 days after the first yellow fever vaccination. CDR3 in DNA: TGTGCCAGCAGCTTAGGAGGCGGGGGGGGCCCAGGTGAGCAGTTCTTC. Protein product: CASSLGGGGGPGEQFF.